Listed below are T cell receptor beta chains from one sample, sequenced in a study of T cells in Graves' hyperthyroidism and ophthalmopathy. TCRdb reprocessed the multiplex PCR reads with MiXCR, giving one entry per CDR3 protein. The sample consists of 600,000 to 850,000 distinct CDR3 sequences, 18% of them appearing once. The sequenced sample was blood. These receptors all stem from a woman in her 50s with Graves' hyperthyroidism that later progressed to Graves' ophthalmopathy. Both conserved end residues are part of each CDR3. Fields, in order: D gene, J gene, V gene, clone size, CDR3 protein, CDR3 DNA. The D gene is left open where the match is weak. Clone size is shown for a subset of rows, as once, few, many or a class of expanded clone.

d_gene: -; j_gene: TRBJ1-2; v_gene: TRBV11-2; abundance: many; CDR3aa: CASSLLEGGTYGYTF; CDR3nt: TGTGCCAGCAGCTTATTGGAGGGTGGAACGTATGGCTACACCTTC
d_gene: TRBD1; j_gene: TRBJ2-2; v_gene: TRBV19; abundance: few; CDR3aa: CASSIQGQGHTGELFF; CDR3nt: TGTGCCAGTAGTATTCAGGGACAGGGTCACACCGGGGAGCTGTTTTTT
d_gene: -; j_gene: TRBJ1-4; v_gene: TRBV6-5; abundance: many; CDR3aa: CASSYDNRNEKLFF; CDR3nt: TGTGCCAGCAGTTACGACAACAGAAATGAAAAACTGTTTTTT
d_gene: -; j_gene: TRBJ1-2; v_gene: TRBV30; abundance: many; CDR3aa: CAWSVGAGYTF; CDR3nt: TGTGCCTGGAGTGTTGGGGCTGGCTACACCTTC
d_gene: TRBD1; j_gene: TRBJ1-1; v_gene: TRBV11-3; abundance: few; CDR3aa: CASSLEGQQNTEAFF; CDR3nt: TGTGCCAGCAGCTTAGAGGGACAGCAGAACACTGAAGCTTTCTTT
d_gene: -; j_gene: TRBJ2-3; v_gene: TRBV6-1; abundance: many; CDR3aa: CASSAPGGSDTQYF; CDR3nt: TGTGCCAGCAGTGCCCCTGGCGGATCGGATACGCAGTATTTT
d_gene: TRBD2; j_gene: TRBJ2-3; v_gene: TRBV20-1; abundance: many; CDR3aa: CSARGGVERGRDTQYF; CDR3nt: TGCAGTGCTAGAGGGGGTGTGGAGCGGGGAAGAGATACGCAGTATTTT
d_gene: -; j_gene: TRBJ2-3; v_gene: TRBV10-1; abundance: -; CDR3aa: CASSGSLAEPTDTQYF; CDR3nt: TGCGCCAGCAGTGGATCATTGGCGGAGCCCACAGATACGCAGTATTTT
d_gene: -; j_gene: TRBJ1-4; v_gene: TRBV7-9; abundance: -; CDR3aa: CASSLELGTDNEKLFF; CDR3nt: TGTGCCAGCAGCTTAGAATTGGGGACGGACAATGAAAAACTGTTTTTT
d_gene: TRBD1; j_gene: TRBJ1-1; v_gene: TRBV12-3/TRBV12-4; abundance: few; CDR3aa: CASSLGQTGRHTEAFF; CDR3nt: TGTGCCAGCAGTTTAGGGCAGACAGGGAGGCACACTGAAGCTTTCTTT
d_gene: -; j_gene: TRBJ2-7; v_gene: TRBV13; abundance: few; CDR3aa: CASSLVGQTLYEQYF; CDR3nt: TGTGCCAGCAGCTTAGTAGGACAGACGCTCTACGAGCAGTACTTC
d_gene: TRBD2; j_gene: TRBJ2-3; v_gene: TRBV25-1; abundance: -; CDR3aa: CASSEGGGGTLRADTQYF; CDR3nt: TGTGCCAGCAGTGAAGGGGGCGGGGGGACCCTAAGGGCAGATACGCAGTATTTT
d_gene: TRBD2; j_gene: TRBJ2-1; v_gene: TRBV20-1; abundance: many; CDR3aa: CSARFPGLAGNEQFF; CDR3nt: TGCAGTGCTAGATTTCCGGGACTAGCGGGGAATGAGCAGTTCTTC
d_gene: -; j_gene: TRBJ1-4; v_gene: TRBV6-6; abundance: few; CDR3aa: CASSYSGKTNEKLFF; CDR3nt: TGTGCCAGCAGTTACTCGGGGAAAACTAATGAAAAACTGTTTTTT
d_gene: -; j_gene: TRBJ2-7; v_gene: TRBV28; abundance: -; CDR3aa: CASSLVGSEQYF; CDR3nt: TGTGCCAGCAGTTTGGTAGGGTCCGAGCAGTACTTC
d_gene: TRBD2; j_gene: TRBJ2-7; v_gene: TRBV7-8; abundance: many; CDR3aa: CASSPAAGSTYEQYF; CDR3nt: TGTGCCAGCAGCCCCGCAGCGGGGAGTACCTACGAGCAGTACTTC
d_gene: TRBD2; j_gene: TRBJ2-1; v_gene: TRBV3-1; abundance: many; CDR3aa: CASSQFAGGLSSYNEQFF; CDR3nt: TGTGCCAGCAGCCAATTTGCGGGGGGACTCAGCTCCTACAATGAGCAGTTCTTC
d_gene: -; j_gene: TRBJ1-1; v_gene: TRBV5-6; abundance: many; CDR3aa: CASSLGGDGSEAFF; CDR3nt: TGTGCCAGCAGCTTGGGTGGGGATGGCTCTGAAGCTTTCTTT
d_gene: TRBD2; j_gene: TRBJ2-6; v_gene: TRBV12-3/TRBV12-4; abundance: many; CDR3aa: CASLGGSSGANVLTF; CDR3nt: TGTGCCAGCCTAGGCGGGAGCTCTGGGGCCAACGTCCTGACTTTC
d_gene: -; j_gene: TRBJ2-7; v_gene: TRBV7-2; abundance: many; CDR3aa: CASSLSLRRSYEQYF; CDR3nt: TGTGCCAGCAGCTTATCCCTCCGACGGAGCTACGAGCAGTACTTC
d_gene: TRBD2; j_gene: TRBJ2-2; v_gene: TRBV13; abundance: -; CDR3aa: CASSLRLAANTGELFF; CDR3nt: TGTGCCAGCAGCCTCAGACTAGCGGCGAACACCGGGGAGCTGTTTTTT
d_gene: -; j_gene: TRBJ1-6; v_gene: TRBV3-1; abundance: few; CDR3aa: CASSQKNSPLHF; CDR3nt: TGTGCCAGCAGCCAAAAGAATTCACCCCTCCACTTT
d_gene: -; j_gene: TRBJ1-2; v_gene: TRBV25-1; abundance: -; CDR3aa: CASSEFANYGYTF; CDR3nt: TGTGCCAGCAGTGAATTCGCTAACTATGGCTACACCTTC
d_gene: -; j_gene: TRBJ2-7; v_gene: TRBV4-1; abundance: many; CDR3aa: CASSQVGLQYEQYF; CDR3nt: TGCGCCAGCAGCCAAGTAGGACTCCAGTACGAGCAGTACTTC
d_gene: -; j_gene: TRBJ1-4; v_gene: TRBV6-6; abundance: few; CDR3aa: CASSYPGGDEKLFF; CDR3nt: TGTGCCAGCAGTTACCCCGGGGGCGATGAAAAACTGTTTTTT
d_gene: -; j_gene: TRBJ2-7; v_gene: TRBV4-1; abundance: -; CDR3aa: CASSQDPLPIDEQYF; CDR3nt: TGCGCCAGCAGCCAAGATCCCCTTCCGATAGACGAGCAGTACTTC
d_gene: TRBD1; j_gene: TRBJ1-2; v_gene: TRBV19; abundance: -; CDR3aa: CASSTGTGDYYGYTF; CDR3nt: TGTGCCAGTAGTACAGGGACAGGGGACTACTATGGCTACACCTTC
d_gene: -; j_gene: TRBJ1-5; v_gene: TRBV5-1; abundance: many; CDR3aa: CASSPPDWQPNQPQHF; CDR3nt: TGCGCCAGCAGCCCCCCCGATTGGCAGCCGAATCAGCCCCAGCATTTT
d_gene: -; j_gene: TRBJ2-3; v_gene: TRBV24-1; abundance: -; CDR3aa: CATSDRPGDTQYF; CDR3nt: TGTGCCACCAGTGACCGTCCAGGAGATACGCAGTATTTT
d_gene: -; j_gene: TRBJ2-7; v_gene: TRBV30; abundance: many; CDR3aa: CAWSVNPYEQYF; CDR3nt: TGTGCCTGGAGTGTCAACCCCTACGAGCAGTACTTC
d_gene: -; j_gene: TRBJ2-7; v_gene: TRBV30; abundance: many; CDR3aa: CAWSVGPHEQYF; CDR3nt: TGTGCCTGGAGTGTCGGTCCCCACGAGCAGTACTTC
d_gene: -; j_gene: TRBJ1-1; v_gene: TRBV7-8; abundance: many; CDR3aa: CASSLYQGSGTEAFF; CDR3nt: TGTGCCAGCAGCTTATATCAGGGGTCGGGCACTGAAGCTTTCTTT
d_gene: -; j_gene: TRBJ2-1; v_gene: TRBV9; abundance: once; CDR3aa: CASSVGTSSYNEQFF; CDR3nt: TGTGCCAGCAGCGTCGGGACAAGCTCCTACAATGAGCAGTTCTTC
d_gene: -; j_gene: TRBJ1-1; v_gene: TRBV11-2; abundance: many; CDR3aa: CASSLEWGFDTEAFF; CDR3nt: TGTGCCAGCAGCTTAGAGTGGGGCTTCGACACTGAAGCTTTCTTT
d_gene: -; j_gene: TRBJ1-4; v_gene: TRBV6-2/TRBV6-3; abundance: few; CDR3aa: CASTTAGGEKLFF; CDR3nt: TGTGCCAGTACGACAGCCGGCGGGGAAAAACTGTTTTTT
d_gene: TRBD2; j_gene: TRBJ2-3; v_gene: TRBV3-1; abundance: many; CDR3aa: CASSQGAGVVTDTQYF; CDR3nt: TGTGCCAGCAGCCAAGGCGCGGGGGTTGTCACAGATACGCAGTATTTT
d_gene: -; j_gene: TRBJ1-1; v_gene: TRBV6-2/TRBV6-3; abundance: -; CDR3aa: CASGRGRGTEAFF; CDR3nt: TGTGCCAGCGGCAGGGGAAGAGGGACTGAAGCTTTCTTT
d_gene: -; j_gene: TRBJ2-3; v_gene: TRBV6-1; abundance: few; CDR3aa: CASRGPGDTQYF; CDR3nt: TGTGCCAGCAGGGGCCCAGGAGATACGCAGTATTTT
d_gene: -; j_gene: TRBJ2-3; v_gene: TRBV12-3/TRBV12-4; abundance: -; CDR3aa: CASRSWDLSTDTQYF; CDR3nt: TGTGCCAGCAGAAGCTGGGATCTGAGCACAGATACGCAGTATTTT
d_gene: -; j_gene: TRBJ2-1; v_gene: TRBV15; abundance: few; CDR3aa: CATSTTRVPYNEQFF; CDR3nt: TGTGCCACCAGCACTACCAGGGTCCCCTACAATGAGCAGTTCTTC
d_gene: TRBD2; j_gene: TRBJ2-7; v_gene: TRBV19; abundance: once; CDR3aa: CASSLTSGVSYEQYF; CDR3nt: TGTGCCAGTAGTCTGACTAGCGGGGTATCCTACGAGCAGTACTTC